One and the same sample provided the 10 T cell receptor beta chains below, sequenced in a study of cytomegalovirus exposure and HLA in healthy donors. Use of 60 Vbeta and 13 Jbeta primers characterized the PCR. The protocol was immunoSEQ multiplex PCR, while the TCRdb copy is restricted to in-frame clones and leaves out a portion. The repertoire holds roughly 80,000 clones, with 84% as singletons. The specimen was PBMCs. These receptors all come from a woman between 45 and 60 years old in good health and CMV-seronegative.

This chain connects TRBV9 to TRBJ2-3; D might be TRBD2 (6 bases). This CDR3 is 12 amino acids long. With 7 bases removed from V and 9 bases from J, the gap between germline ends came to 15 bases. Germline V gives CDR1 SGDLS, CDR2 YYNGEE. CDR3 region: CASSPWGDTQYF. DNA of the CDR3: TGTGCCAGCTCCCCTTGGGGGGACACGCAGTATTTT.

The chain has TRBV7-2 and TRBJ2-5; D call uncertain. Deletions cut 1 base from V and 4 bases from J, with 10 bases between. Germline V gene lookup returns CDR1 SGHTA and CDR2 FQGNSA. The CDR3 totals 14 residues. CDR3 sequence (DNA): TGTGCCAGCAGCTTAGTAGTGGGCCGAGAGACCCAGTACTTC. Translating it yields CASSLVVGRETQYF.

V gene TRBV7-9 combines with J gene TRBJ1-1; 9 positions agree with TRBD1. The CDR3 is 13 amino acids. Trimming at V came to 7 bases and at J to 5 bases, leaving 5 bases not matched to a gene. Germline CDR1 SEHNR, CDR2 FQNEAQ (reference sequence). This CDR3 is CASIQGARTEAFF. The CDR3 DNA follows: TGTGCCAGCATACAGGGGGCGCGAACTGAAGCTTTCTTT.

This clone turned up a few times. V gene TRBV6-4 combines with J gene TRBJ2-3, with D possibly TRBD2 on 6 matching bases. V lost 0 bases and J lost 4, with 8 bases in between. The CDR3 runs to 14 residues. Germline CDR1 MRHNA, CDR2 SNTAGT. CDR3 sequence (DNA): TGTGCCAGCAGTGACTCTCGGGAGCCAGATACGCAGTATTTT. Translated, it gives CASSDSREPDTQYF.

The rearrangement joins TRBV18 to TRBJ2-1; 7 bases align to TRBD1. Per germline, CDR1 KGHSH and CDR2 LQKENI. The length of the CDR3 is 14 residues. With V trimmed by 3 bases and J by 5 bases, 4 bases remained unmatched. The CDR3 nucleotides read TGTGCCAGCTCACCTGGGACAGATCACAATGAGCAGTTCTTC. Translation gives CASSPGTDHNEQFF.

In DNA form, the CDR3 reads TGTGCCAGCAGCTGGACAGGGGTTGGCTACACCTTC. Residues: CASSWTGVGYTF. The V call is TRBV6-5, the J call TRBJ1-2; 9 nucleotides line up with TRBD1. The CDR3 runs 12 residues. Per germline, CDR1 MNHEY and CDR2 SVGAGI. J was trimmed by 7 bases and V by 6 bases; bases with no gene match: 3.

V gene TRBV4-1 combines with J gene TRBJ1-2, with D possibly being TRBD1 (5 bases). CDR3 length equals 16 residues. Germline V gene lookup returns CDR1 MGHRA and CDR2 YSYEKL. V was shortened by 1 base and J by 2 bases, with 14 bases between the two germline ends. CDR3 nucleotide sequence: TGCGCCAGCAGCCAAGTCCAACAGGTATCAAACTATGGCTACACCTTC. This encodes CASSQVQQVSNYGYTF.

The genes are TRBV13 and TRBJ2-3; the match to TRBD1 covers 7 bases. With 5 bases clipped from V and 2 bases from J, the junction kept 4 bases outside the gene matches. CDR3 size: 14 residues. The germline V gene has CDR1 PRHDT and CDR2 FYEKMQ (reference sequence). In nucleotides, the CDR3 is TGTGCCAGCAGCCTGGGACAGAACACAGATACGCAGTATTTT. Protein sequence: CASSLGQNTDTQYF.

The CDR3 protein is CASSLGQGSYNEQFF. CDR3 coding DNA: TGCGCCAGCAGCTTAGGACAGGGATCCTACAATGAGCAGTTCTTC. This chain joins TRBV5-1 and TRBJ2-1; 8 bases align to TRBD1. The CDR3 sequence is 15 residues long. V was clipped by 2 bases and J by 1 base; unmatched bases: 2. Germline V lookup: CDR1 SGHRS, CDR2 YFSETQ. Variable domain in full (rest from reference TRBV5-1 and TRBJ2-1): KAGVTQTPRYLIKTRGQQVTLSCSPISGHRSVSWYQQTPGQGLQFLFEYFSETQRNKGNFPGRFSGRQFSNSRSEMNVSTLELGDSALYLCASSLGQGSYNEQFFGPGTRLTVL.

There are a few counts of this clone. The V call is TRBV4-2, the J call TRBJ2-1, with 10 bases aligning to TRBD2. Germline V gene sequence: CDR1 LGHNA, CDR2 YNFKEQ. The CDR3 consists of 17 residues. V shed 0 bases, J shed 6 bases, and the junction held 8 bases outside the gene matches. The CDR3 DNA is TGTGCCAGCAGCCAAGAAGGCGGAGCTAGCGGGGGCAATGAGCAGTTCTTC. Residues: CASSQEGGASGGNEQFF.